This T cell receptor beta chain was sequenced for a study of CD8+ T cells in alopecia areata. As to treatment: oral pan-JAK inhibitor, 5-10 mg twice daily. Peripheral blood and lesional scalp punch biopsies came from alopecia areata patients. CDR1 and CDR2 (germline): SGHVT, SQSDAQ. The CDR3 is made up of 19 amino acids. V lost 6 bases, J lost 4 bases, and 31 bases lay in between. Reverse transcribed after extraction, RNA yielded cDNA as the sequencing template. Repertoires were generated with immunoSEQ multiplex PCR, while TCRdb's copy carries only in-frame clones and drops some. The repertoire holds about 290,000 clones, with 55% to 75% as singletons.

This specimen consisted of CD4+ T cells sorted from blood, obtained at week 24, from a patient treated with tofacitinib. The chain joins TRBV7-4 to TRBJ2-7, with D possibly matching TRBD2 (5 bases). The clonotype was recovered from a human donor with alopecia areata. CDR3 DNA sequence: TGTGCCAGCAGTTCCCGGCAAAGAGGGCGCAGAAGACTCGTATACGAGCAGTACTTC. Protein product: CASSSRQRGRRRLVYEQYF.